The rows below give T cell receptor beta chains drawn from one sample of a study of blood T cell repertoires in COVID-19. Some clones are missing from TCRdb's copy, which holds only in-frame ones; the method was immunoSEQ multiplex PCR. The sample shows around 30,000 clones, around 91% of them seen only once. Material for sequencing was peripheral blood. These receptors all stem from a man between 60 and 75 years old with active COVID-19. Both conserved end residues are part of each CDR3. Fields, in order: V gene, D gene, J gene, clone size, CDR3 DNA, CDR3 protein. D genes are given only for firm matches. The listing skips clone size in some rows; elsewhere it reads once, few, many or a size class.

v_gene: TRBV4-1; d_gene: -; j_gene: TRBJ2-1; abundance: -; CDR3nt: TGCGCCAGCAGCCAGGGGGGAGGGGGTAACGAGCAGTTCTTC; CDR3aa: CASSQGGGGNEQFF
v_gene: TRBV6-5; d_gene: -; j_gene: TRBJ1-1; abundance: -; CDR3nt: TGTGCCAGCAGACAGACGCTCATGAACACTGAAGCTTTCTTT; CDR3aa: CASRQTLMNTEAFF
v_gene: TRBV6-2/TRBV6-3; d_gene: TRBD1; j_gene: TRBJ2-7; abundance: -; CDR3nt: TGTGCCAGCAGTCGGGGACAGGGGGCAATTTACGAGCAGTACTTC; CDR3aa: CASSRGQGAIYEQYF
v_gene: TRBV4-2; d_gene: -; j_gene: TRBJ2-1; abundance: -; CDR3nt: TGTGCCAGCAGCCCGGACCGGGACTCGCAGTTCTTC; CDR3aa: CASSPDRDSQFF
v_gene: TRBV5-6; d_gene: TRBD1; j_gene: TRBJ2-2; abundance: -; CDR3nt: TGTGCCAGCAGCTTAAGGAGACAGGGGGGGTACACCGGGGAGCTGTTTTTT; CDR3aa: CASSLRRQGGYTGELFF
v_gene: TRBV7-2; d_gene: TRBD1; j_gene: TRBJ2-5; abundance: -; CDR3nt: TGTGCCAGCAGTAAAGGACAGGTCCTACAAGAGACCCAGTACTTC; CDR3aa: CASSKGQVLQETQYF
v_gene: TRBV2; d_gene: -; j_gene: TRBJ2-7; abundance: -; CDR3nt: TGTGCCAGCAGCAGGCTGTCCTACGAGCAGTACTTC; CDR3aa: CASSRLSYEQYF
v_gene: TRBV3-1/TRBV3-2; d_gene: TRBD1; j_gene: TRBJ2-5; abundance: -; CDR3nt: TGTGCCAGCAGCCCAATGGGACAGTATGCGGAGACCCAGTACTTC; CDR3aa: CASSPMGQYAETQYF
v_gene: TRBV28; d_gene: TRBD1; j_gene: TRBJ2-7; abundance: -; CDR3nt: TGTGCCAGCAGAGGACAGGGCTACGAGCAGTACTTC; CDR3aa: CASRGQGYEQYF
v_gene: TRBV5-1; d_gene: -; j_gene: TRBJ2-3; abundance: -; CDR3nt: TGCGCCAGCAGCCTCCGCGGATCGGCGGGAGATACGCAGTATTTT; CDR3aa: CASSLRGSAGDTQYF
v_gene: TRBV28; d_gene: TRBD1; j_gene: TRBJ1-1; abundance: -; CDR3nt: TGTGCCAGCAGTACCCGGGACAGGGGTAGGAACACTGAAGCTTTCTTT; CDR3aa: CASSTRDRGRNTEAFF
v_gene: TRBV6-2/TRBV6-3; d_gene: TRBD1; j_gene: TRBJ2-7; abundance: -; CDR3nt: TGTGCCAGCAGTTACCCGGGACAGGTGTTCTCCTACGAGCAGTACTTC; CDR3aa: CASSYPGQVFSYEQYF
v_gene: TRBV9; d_gene: -; j_gene: TRBJ2-3; abundance: -; CDR3nt: TGTGCCAGCAGCGTAGGGGGGCTACAGAGCACAGATACGCAGTATTTT; CDR3aa: CASSVGGLQSTDTQYF
v_gene: TRBV7-8; d_gene: TRBD2; j_gene: TRBJ2-5; abundance: -; CDR3nt: TGTGCCAGCAGCTTCCCTACTAGCGGGTTCCAAGAGACCCAGTACTTC; CDR3aa: CASSFPTSGFQETQYF
v_gene: TRBV7-9; d_gene: -; j_gene: TRBJ1-6; abundance: medium-sized; CDR3nt: TGTGCCAGCAGCTTGGGCAGGGATAATTCACCCCTCCACTTT; CDR3aa: CASSLGRDNSPLHF
v_gene: TRBV12-3/TRBV12-4; d_gene: TRBD2; j_gene: TRBJ2-1; abundance: once; CDR3nt: TGTGCCAGCAGTAGCGGGGGAGCTGAGCAGTTCTTC; CDR3aa: CASSSGGAEQFF
v_gene: TRBV7-9; d_gene: TRBD1; j_gene: TRBJ1-4; abundance: -; CDR3nt: TGTGCCAGCAGCTTAGTCGTCAGGGGGGTTGAAAAACTGTTTTTT; CDR3aa: CASSLVVRGVEKLFF
v_gene: TRBV7-9; d_gene: TRBD2; j_gene: TRBJ2-5; abundance: -; CDR3nt: TGTGCCAGCAGCTTAGGGACTAGCGGGGGGCAAGAGACCCAGTACTTC; CDR3aa: CASSLGTSGGQETQYF
v_gene: TRBV19; d_gene: -; j_gene: TRBJ2-5; abundance: -; CDR3nt: TGTGCCAGTAGTACCCACGGTTCAGAGACCCAGTACTTC; CDR3aa: CASSTHGSETQYF
v_gene: TRBV5-6; d_gene: TRBD2; j_gene: TRBJ2-7; abundance: -; CDR3nt: TGTGCCAGCAGCTTAGGCCGGGGGGTGCAGTACTTC; CDR3aa: CASSLGRGVQYF
v_gene: TRBV19; d_gene: -; j_gene: TRBJ2-7; abundance: -; CDR3nt: TGTGCCAGTAGTCCAGGACAGCACTACGAGCAGTACTTC; CDR3aa: CASSPGQHYEQYF
v_gene: TRBV4-1; d_gene: -; j_gene: TRBJ1-2; abundance: -; CDR3nt: TGCGCCAGCAGCCAAGCGGGATATGGCTACACCTTC; CDR3aa: CASSQAGYGYTF
v_gene: TRBV18; d_gene: TRBD1; j_gene: TRBJ1-4; abundance: -; CDR3nt: TGTGCCAGCTCACCACTTCCCGGGACAGGGGATGAAAAACTGTTTTTT; CDR3aa: CASSPLPGTGDEKLFF
v_gene: TRBV5-4; d_gene: TRBD2; j_gene: TRBJ2-5; abundance: -; CDR3nt: TGTGCCAGCAGCGTACTAGCGGCCCGAGAGACCCAGTACTTC; CDR3aa: CASSVLAARETQYF
v_gene: TRBV29-1; d_gene: TRBD1; j_gene: TRBJ1-4; abundance: once; CDR3nt: TGCAGCGGCGCGGACAGGGGGAGAGAAAAACTGTTTTTT; CDR3aa: CSGADRGREKLFF
v_gene: TRBV29-1; d_gene: TRBD1; j_gene: TRBJ2-7; abundance: -; CDR3nt: TGCAGCGCTCGACAGGGGGACCACGAGCAGTACTTC; CDR3aa: CSARQGDHEQYF
v_gene: TRBV6-2/TRBV6-3; d_gene: -; j_gene: TRBJ1-2; abundance: -; CDR3nt: TGTGCCAGCAGTTCGCATCGAACCAACTCTGGTGGCTACACCTTC; CDR3aa: CASSSHRTNSGGYTF
v_gene: TRBV11-2; d_gene: -; j_gene: TRBJ1-2; abundance: -; CDR3nt: TGTGCCAGCAGCTTAGTTGGGGAGATGGGCTACACCTTC; CDR3aa: CASSLVGEMGYTF
v_gene: TRBV5-8; d_gene: -; j_gene: TRBJ2-2; abundance: once; CDR3nt: TGTGCCAGCAGCTTGGTAAACTTGGGGGGCACCGGGGAGCTGTTTTTT; CDR3aa: CASSLVNLGGTGELFF
v_gene: TRBV3-1/TRBV3-2; d_gene: -; j_gene: TRBJ2-3; abundance: -; CDR3nt: TGTGCCAGCAGCCAACACCGCGCACCGCCCCGCACAGATACGCAGTATTTT; CDR3aa: CASSQHRAPPRTDTQYF
v_gene: TRBV6-6; d_gene: -; j_gene: TRBJ1-2; abundance: -; CDR3nt: TGTGCCAGCAGTTACTCGAATCCTACTAACTATGGCTACACCTTC; CDR3aa: CASSYSNPTNYGYTF
v_gene: TRBV30; d_gene: TRBD1; j_gene: TRBJ2-6; abundance: -; CDR3nt: TGTGCCTGGAGGAAACAGGGGGCAACTGGGGCCAACGTCCTGACTTTC; CDR3aa: CAWRKQGATGANVLTF
v_gene: TRBV7-6; d_gene: TRBD1; j_gene: TRBJ2-2; abundance: -; CDR3nt: TGTGCCAGCAGCTTATTGGGACAGGGGTACACCGGGGAGCTGTTTTTT; CDR3aa: CASSLLGQGYTGELFF
v_gene: TRBV9; d_gene: TRBD1; j_gene: TRBJ1-6; abundance: -; CDR3nt: TGTGCCAGCAGTGTAACCCCAACAGGGGATACACCCCTCCACTTT; CDR3aa: CASSVTPTGDTPLHF
v_gene: TRBV3-1/TRBV3-2; d_gene: -; j_gene: TRBJ1-3; abundance: -; CDR3nt: TGTGCCAGCAGCCAAGTCCCGAGCTCTGGAAACACCATATATTTT; CDR3aa: CASSQVPSSGNTIYF
v_gene: TRBV19; d_gene: -; j_gene: TRBJ1-2; abundance: -; CDR3nt: TGTGCCAGTAGTATAGATCGGGCAGGGCGGAATGGCTACACCTTC; CDR3aa: CASSIDRAGRNGYTF
v_gene: TRBV27; d_gene: TRBD1; j_gene: TRBJ1-5; abundance: -; CDR3nt: TGTGCCACCATGCGCCGACCAGGGGGCAGCAATCAGCCCCAGCATTTT; CDR3aa: CATMRRPGGSNQPQHF